What follows are 8 T cell receptor beta chains derived from one specimen sequenced in a study of T cells in women clearing cervical HPV infection. TCRdb keeps only in-frame clones here, not all; method: immunoSEQ multiplex PCR. The sample totals under 50,000 clones. Sequenced material: blood buffy coat. The receptors were sampled from a woman between 18 and 70 years old with a cervical HPV16 infection that either progressed to CIN3+ or cleared (not recorded which).

Turning to this clone: The read ends 3 residues before the CDR3 terminus; that terminus is restored from the germline J gene. The rearrangement links TRBV7-6 to TRBJ1-2, with TRBD1 identical over 10 bases. The CDR3 is 16 residues long. Per the germline V gene, CDR1 is SGHVS and CDR2 is FNYEAQ. The CDR3 DNA, read in part, is TGTGCCAGCAGCTTGACAGGGGGCGCCTTGTCAGATACC. This gives the protein CASSLTGGALSDT. The full-length CDR3 reads as CASSLTGGALSDTYTF.

About this clone itself: The CDR3 goes on 3 residues after the read ends, and that part is filled in from the germline J gene. The chain has TRBV5-6 and TRBJ2-1; D perhaps matches TRBD2 (6 bases). Germline values: CDR1 SGHDT, CDR2 YYEEEE. V gave up 3 bases and J gave up 4 bases, with 14 bases separating them. The CDR3 has 15 amino acids. The CDR3: CASSSLAARYNEQFF. The DNA read from the CDR3 is TGTGCCAGCAGCTCACTAGCCGCAAGGTACAATGAG.

Regarding this clone: The CDR3 end lies 3 residues beyond the end of the read and is filled in from the germline J gene. J is TRBJ2-1 and V is TRBV7-2; D might be TRBD1 (5 bases). V dropped 5 bases and J dropped 2 bases, with 10 bases sitting between them. The CDR3 consists of 14 residues. Germline CDR1 SGHTA, CDR2 FQGNSA. The CDR3 is CASSPPRAYNEQFF. Partial CDR3 DNA: TGTGCCAGCAGCCCCCCCAGGGCCTACAATGAG.

As regards this clone: The read comes to an end 3 residues before the CDR3 does, leaving the germline J gene to fill in the end. V gene TRBV5-4 combines with J gene TRBJ1-6; 7 nucleotides align to TRBD1. The junction had 10 bases not matched to a gene; V was cut back by 4 bases and J by 6 bases. Looked up from germline, CDR1 is SGHNT and CDR2 is YYREEE (reference sequence). CDR3 length: 16 amino acids. The sequenced part of the CDR3 DNA is TGTGCCAGCAGCAACAATCCGGGACAGATTAATTCACCC. Amino acid sequence: CASSNNPGQINSP. The whole CDR3 reads CASSNNPGQINSPLHF. The variable domain in full, completed from reference TRBV5-4 and TRBJ1-6, reads ETGVTQSPTHLIKTRGQQVTLRCSSQSGHNTVSWYQQALGQGPQFIFQYYREEENGRGNFPPRFSGLQFPNYSSELNVNALELDDSALYLCASSNNPGQINSPLHFGNGTRLTVT.

The sequenced CDR3 bases are TGCAGTGCTAGGGCAAGGGGGCGCGAGACG. It codes for CSARARGRET. In full, the CDR3 reads CSARARGRETQYF. The V and J genes are TRBV20-1 and TRBJ2-3, with 7 bases lining up with TRBD1. The CDR3 end falls 3 residues outside the read, so it is completed with the germline J gene. The germline CDR1 and CDR2 sequences are DFQATT and SNEGSKA (reference sequence). The length of the CDR3 is 13 residues.

A remark on this clone: The missing CDR3 end, 3 residues past where the read stops, is filled in from the germline J gene. The chain couples TRBV20-1 to TRBJ2-5, with 11 bases lining up with TRBD2. Germline CDR1 DFQATT, CDR2 SNEGSKA (reference sequence). The CDR3 loop spans 19 amino acids. The trim removed 4 bases at V and 4 bases at J, leaving 20 bases unmatched. CDR3 residues: CSATDYASGGYSLAETQYF. CDR3 bases read: TGCAGTGCTACAGACTATGCTAGCGGGGGGTATTCGTTAGCAGAGACC.

Details on this clone: The read is 3 residues too short to cover the CDR3 end, so that end is filled in from the germline J gene. This chain joins TRBV5-1 and TRBJ2-1, with TRBD2 matching 8 bases. CDR1 is SGHRS and CDR2 is YFSETQ in the germline V gene. The CDR3 loop spans 15 amino acids. Germline trimming cut 2 bases from V and 4 bases from J; bases unmatched to any gene: 5. Partial CDR3 DNA: TGCGCCAGCAGCTTACGGGGGGGCGATTACAATGAG. The encoded protein is CASSLRGGDYNE. The whole CDR3 is CASSLRGGDYNEQFF.

To note about this clone: The sequence runs out 3 residues before the end of the CDR3; the remainder is reconstructed from the germline J gene. This sequence joins TRBV20-1 and TRBJ2-7; TRBD2 agrees at 7 bases. The germline V gene encodes CDR1 DFQATT and CDR2 SNEGSKA (reference sequence). The CDR3 is made up of 17 amino acids. The V and J ends lost 3 bases and 0 bases, in that order; junction bases with no gene match: 14. Incomplete CDR3 DNA: TGCAGTGCTAGCCCAGGGCCTAGCGGCGGGTCCTCCTACGAG. Translating it yields CSASPGPSGGSSYE. In full, the CDR3 reads CSASPGPSGGSSYEQYF.